This T cell receptor (beta chain) was identified during a study of blood T cell repertoires in COVID-19. The table came from immunoSEQ multiplex PCR; TCRdb's copy has only in-frame clones and leaves some out. This sample has 250,000 or so clones, with roughly 86% found just once. Germline V lookup: CDR1 SGHNT, CDR2 YYREEE (reference sequence). This CDR3 contains 16 residues. After removal of 0 bases from V and 6 bases from J, the junction contained 4 bases not matched to a gene. Sequences were obtained from peripheral blood. The chain links TRBV5-4 to TRBJ1-6; 9 bases are shared with TRBD1. The receptor was derived from a man aged 40-49 years with active or convalescent COVID-19. CDR3 residues: CASSLGWTGANSPLHF. CDR3 nucleotides: TGTGCCAGCAGCTTGGGCTGGACAGGGGCTAATTCACCCCTCCACTTT. The whole variable domain, remainder taken from reference TRBV5-4 and TRBJ1-6, is ETGVTQSPTHLIKTRGQQVTLRCSSQSGHNTVSWYQQALGQGPQFIFQYYREEENGRGNFPPRFSGLQFPNYSSELNVNALELDDSALYLCASSLGWTGANSPLHFGNGTRLTVT.